The entry below gives a single T cell receptor (beta chain) sequence along with its context. These data belong to a study of blood T cell repertoires in COVID-19. Study background: Acute and convalescent COVID-19 samples came from the United States, Italy and Spain. Sample material is recorded as cDNA or gDNA derived from T cells, B-cell-depleted T cells, or PBMCs.

Authors' data handling: Amplification with reference gene primers provided the estimates of nucleated cell counts. Assay used: immunoSEQ multiplex PCR; TCRdb lists only in-frame clones, some missing. From that table come the V and J calls and clone size; the DNA was used to work out D and trimming. This sample has more than 85,000 clones; approximately 82% occur once, and the top ten carry 4.1%. The receptor was isolated from a man between 60 and 75 years old with acute or convalescent COVID-19. What was sequenced was peripheral blood.

CDR3 residues: CASSGIPNEKLFF. The CDR3 coding sequence is TGTGCCAGCTCAGGGATCCCTAATGAAAAACTGTTTTTT. The V call is TRBV10-3, the J call TRBJ1-4; the D gene is possibly TRBD1 (5 bases). Germline V CDR1 and CDR2: ENHRY, SYGVKD. Trimming took 10 bases from V and 3 from J, leaving 12 bases between them. This CDR3 region has 13 residues.